Listed below are T cell receptor beta chains from one sample, sequenced in a study of blood T cell repertoires in COVID-19. Profiled with immunoSEQ multiplex PCR; TCRdb holds only in-frame clones, not every one. In the table there are some 100,000 clones, 90% of which are singletons. The material sequenced was peripheral blood. These receptors all stem from a man aged 45 to 65 with acute or convalescent COVID-19. Each CDR3 is given with its conserved first and last residue. Each record gives: V gene, J gene, clone size, D gene, CDR3 protein, CDR3 DNA. D genes are given only for firm matches. Clone size is given for some rows only: seen once, a few or many times, or a class if the clone is expanded.

TRBV2	TRBJ2-3	once	TRBD1	CASTTGGPDTQYF	TGTGCCAGCACTACAGGGGGCCCAGATACGCAGTATTTT
TRBV7-2	TRBJ2-6	.	.	CASSLAAGISGANVLTF	TGTGCCAGCAGCTTAGCGGCAGGGATCTCTGGGGCCAACGTCCTGACTTTC
TRBV30	TRBJ1-5	.	TRBD1	CAWSVQGTGNQPQHF	TGTGCCTGGAGTGTACAGGGGACGGGGAATCAGCCCCAGCATTTT
TRBV7-9	TRBJ2-4	.	.	CASSLPLGPKNIQYF	TGTGCCAGCAGCTTACCCTTGGGGCCCAAAAACATTCAGTACTTC
TRBV12-3/TRBV12-4	TRBJ2-5	.	.	CASSPGREETQYF	TGTGCCAGCAGTCCGGGGAGAGAAGAGACCCAGTACTTC
TRBV29-1	TRBJ1-1	.	.	CSGRTGNTEAFF	TGCAGCGGCCGAACAGGGAACACTGAAGCTTTCTTT
TRBV9	TRBJ1-5	.	TRBD1	CASSVGGDRGQPQHF	TGTGCCAGCAGCGTTGGGGGGGACAGGGGCCAGCCCCAGCATTTT
TRBV11-3	TRBJ1-1	.	TRBD1	CASSLGTGLPNTEAFF	TGTGCCAGCAGCTTAGGGACAGGGCTGCCCAACACTGAAGCTTTCTTT
TRBV19	TRBJ1-5	few	.	CASSIGASYSNQPQHF	TGTGCCAGTAGTATAGGGGCTAGCTATAGCAATCAGCCCCAGCATTTT
TRBV14	TRBJ2-1	.	.	CASSQDWGAGNEQFF	TGTGCCAGCAGCCAAGACTGGGGAGCCGGCAATGAGCAGTTCTTC
TRBV3-1/TRBV3-2	TRBJ1-2	.	.	CASSPMDIPYGYTF	TGTGCCAGCAGCCCAATGGACATACCTTATGGCTACACCTTC
TRBV4-2	TRBJ1-5	.	.	CASSQDHSQGSQPQHF	TGTGCCAGCAGCCAAGATCACAGTCAGGGTAGTCAGCCCCAGCATTTT
TRBV21-1	TRBJ2-2	.	.	CASSKVLETGNTGELFF	TGTGCCAGCAGCAAAGTTTTGGAGACGGGGAACACCGGGGAGCTGTTTTTT
TRBV21-1	TRBJ1-1	.	.	CASSTRDRDTEAFF	TGTGCCAGCAGCACCAGGGACAGGGACACTGAAGCTTTCTTT
TRBV5-6	TRBJ2-3	.	TRBD2	CASSLGTSGRDTQYF	TGTGCCAGCAGCTTGGGGACTAGCGGGAGGGATACGCAGTATTTT
TRBV27	TRBJ2-2	.	.	CASSFQSSGSGELFF	TGTGCCAGCAGTTTCCAGAGCTCAGGGTCCGGGGAGCTGTTTTTT
TRBV7-2	TRBJ2-3	few	TRBD2	CASSLLSSGRGTQYF	TGTGCCAGCAGCTTATTATCCAGCGGGAGGGGTACGCAGTATTTT
TRBV19	TRBJ2-2	.	TRBD1	CASSIGGQGATGELFF	TGTGCCAGTAGTATAGGGGGACAGGGGGCGACCGGGGAGCTGTTTTTT
TRBV18	TRBJ1-1	.	.	CASSPHGGATEAFF	TGTGCCAGCTCACCACATGGAGGGGCCACTGAAGCTTTCTTT
TRBV14	TRBJ2-4	.	.	CASSQENRVYAKNIQYF	TGTGCCAGCAGCCAAGAGAATCGGGTGTACGCCAAAAACATTCAGTACTTC
TRBV6-1	TRBJ1-5	.	.	CASSERRTAQPQHF	TGTGCCAGCAGTGAAAGGCGTACAGCTCAGCCCCAGCATTTT
TRBV5-4	TRBJ1-3	.	.	CASSLDSGNTIYF	TGTGCCAGCAGCTTGGACTCGGGAAACACCATATATTTT
TRBV20-1	TRBJ1-2	.	.	CSASAGLYYGYTF	TGCAGTGCTAGTGCGGGACTCTACTATGGCTACACCTTC
TRBV12-3/TRBV12-4	TRBJ2-1	.	.	CASSLAAEQFF	TGTGCCAGCAGTTTAGCGGCTGAGCAGTTCTTC
TRBV10-3	TRBJ2-1	.	TRBD2	CAISAGGRASPYNEQFF	TGTGCCATCAGTGCGGGCGGGAGGGCCTCCCCCTACAATGAGCAGTTCTTC
TRBV27	TRBJ2-2	.	TRBD1	CASSFVRGPNTGELFF	TGTGCCAGCAGTTTTGTCAGGGGGCCTAACACCGGGGAGCTGTTTTTT
TRBV18	TRBJ2-2	.	TRBD2	CASSPPSGSWTGELFF	TGTGCCAGCTCACCTCCTAGCGGGAGTTGGACCGGGGAGCTGTTTTTT
TRBV24-1	TRBJ1-2	.	.	CATRRGLGYGYTF	TGTGCCACCAGAAGGGGATTGGGCTATGGCTACACCTTC
TRBV30	TRBJ2-5	.	TRBD1	CAWSPGQGKDGSRITQYF	TGTGCCTGGAGTCCTGGACAGGGGAAAGATGGGTCAAGGATTACCCAGTACTTC
TRBV5-1	TRBJ2-1	.	.	CASNMGGGNEQFF	TGCGCCAGCAACATGGGAGGGGGCAATGAGCAGTTCTTC
TRBV18	TRBJ2-5	.	TRBD2	CASSQGPGLAGARETQYF	TGTGCCAGCTCCCAAGGACCGGGACTAGCGGGAGCCCGGGAGACCCAGTACTTC
TRBV30	TRBJ1-5	.	.	CAWSVGQGNQPQHF	TGTGCCTGGAGTGTAGGGCAGGGAAATCAGCCCCAGCATTTT
TRBV11-3	TRBJ2-2	.	TRBD2	CASSTGWGLAKNTGELFF	TGTGCCAGCAGCACGGGGTGGGGACTAGCTAAGAACACCGGGGAGCTGTTTTTT
TRBV19	TRBJ1-5	once	TRBD1	CASSIRTGGQPQHF	TGTGCCAGTAGTATCCGGACAGGCGGTCAGCCCCAGCATTTT
TRBV29-1	TRBJ2-7	.	TRBD1	CSVLSSWTGMGEQYF	TGCAGCGTCTTAAGCTCTTGGACAGGGATGGGGGAGCAGTACTTC
TRBV5-4	TRBJ2-5	.	TRBD1	CASSLDRGRLETQYF	TGTGCCAGCAGCTTGGACAGGGGGCGTCTAGAGACCCAGTACTTC
TRBV18	TRBJ1-6	.	TRBD1	CASSLGQASSLLPLHF	TGTGCCAGCTCACTTGGACAGGCATCTTCTCTTTTACCCCTCCACTTT
TRBV5-1	TRBJ2-1	.	.	CASSLGQSSYNEQFF	TGCGCCAGCAGCTTGGGGCAAAGCTCCTACAATGAGCAGTTCTTC
TRBV15	TRBJ2-2	.	TRBD1	CATSRAPTGGTGELFF	TGTGCCACCAGCAGAGCACCGACAGGGGGCACCGGGGAGCTGTTTTTT
TRBV19	TRBJ2-7	.	TRBD2	CASSTRSGRGYEQYF	TGTGCCAGTAGTACCCGTAGCGGGAGAGGCTACGAGCAGTACTTC
TRBV6-4	TRBJ1-2	.	TRBD1	CASRTTRGGQGNGYTF	TGTGCCAGCAGAACTACCCGGGGGGGACAGGGAAACGGCTACACCTTC
TRBV7-6	TRBJ2-7	.	TRBD2	CASSLELAGTYEQYF	TGTGCCAGCAGCTTAGAACTAGCGGGAACCTACGAGCAGTACTTC
TRBV25-1	TRBJ1-6	.	.	CASRIGDNSPLHF	TGTGCCAGCAGGATCGGGGATAATTCACCCCTCCACTTT
TRBV6-6	TRBJ2-1	.	TRBD2	CASSPKGSTSGRVYNEQFF	TGTGCCAGCAGTCCCAAAGGGTCGACTAGCGGGAGGGTTTACAATGAGCAGTTCTTC
TRBV29-1	TRBJ1-1	once	.	CSAGVVGPEAFF	TGCAGCGCGGGGGTAGTTGGGCCTGAAGCTTTCTTT
TRBV4-1	TRBJ2-7	.	TRBD2	CASSQGLAGAYEQYF	TGCGCCAGCAGCCAAGGACTAGCGGGAGCCTACGAGCAGTACTTC
TRBV6-4	TRBJ2-1	.	.	CASSDSISEQFF	TGTGCCAGCAGTGACTCGATCAGTGAGCAGTTCTTC
TRBV5-1	TRBJ1-2	.	TRBD1	CASSLADNRGGGYTF	TGCGCCAGCAGCTTGGCGGATAACAGGGGTGGTGGCTACACCTTC
TRBV5-5	TRBJ1-2	.	TRBD1	CASSLRTGYGYTF	TGTGCCAGCAGCTTACGGACAGGGTATGGCTACACCTTC
TRBV6-1	TRBJ2-2	.	.	CASSEGGANTGELFF	TGTGCCAGCAGTGAGGGGGGAGCGAACACCGGGGAGCTGTTTTTT
TRBV10-3	TRBJ1-6	.	.	CAIRGAVEGSPLHF	TGTGCCATCCGGGGCGCCGTGGAGGGTTCACCCCTCCACTTT